The 27 T cell receptor beta chains reported below all come from one sample, sequenced in a study of blood T cell repertoires in COVID-19. Clones were sequenced by immunoSEQ multiplex PCR, and TCRdb holds only the in-frame ones, with some missing. The sample lists some 380,000 clones; over 75% were seen once. Source material: PBMCs or T cells enriched from blood (not recorded which). The receptors were sampled from a man aged 25-45 years who had recovered from COVID-19.

V usage is TRBV27 and J usage is TRBJ1-1, with D unclear. Trimming took 1 base from V and 1 from J, leaving 13 bases between them. The CDR3 totals 16 residues. The germline CDR1 and CDR2 sequences are MNHEY and SMNVEV (reference sequence). CDR3 in DNA: TGTGCCAGCAGTTTATTGCACACCGGAGGGAACACTGAAGCTTTCTTT. Translating gives CASSLLHTGGNTEAFF.

The rearrangement joins TRBV20-1 to TRBJ1-1; D is unclear. Per the germline V gene, CDR1 is DFQATT and CDR2 is SNEGSKA (reference sequence). The CDR3 has 11 amino acids. V was clipped by 3 bases and J by 7 bases, with 9 bases between them. This chain's CDR3 is CSASPFNEAFF. The CDR3 DNA sequence: TGCAGTGCTAGCCCGTTTAATGAAGCTTTCTTT.

The chain employs TRBV4-1 and TRBJ1-1; TRBD1 is a possible D gene (6 bases). V gave up 1 base and J gave up 2 bases, with 20 bases separating them. CDR1 and CDR2 from the germline V gene are MGHRA and YSYEKL. This CDR3 has 18 amino acids. CDR3 residues: CASSQGALRDNQNTEAFF. CDR3 in DNA: TGCGCCAGCAGCCAAGGGGCGCTCCGGGACAACCAAAACACTGAAGCTTTCTTT.

This clone was seen only a few times. The chain is built from TRBV2 and TRBJ2-5, with TRBD2 matching over 9 bases. Losses at the gene ends were 8 bases for V and 3 bases for J; bases not matched to a gene: 10. The V gene's germline CDR1 is SNHLY and CDR2 FYNNEI. The CDR3 consists of 15 residues. CDR3 amino acids: CASGLAGPWEETQYF. CDR3 nucleotide sequence: TGTGCCAGCGGTCTAGCGGGGCCCTGGGAAGAGACCCAGTACTTC. The whole variable domain, remainder taken from reference TRBV2 and TRBJ2-5, is EPEVTQTPSHQVTQMGQEVILRCVPISNHLYFYWYRQILGQKVEFLVSFYNNEISEKSEIFDDQFSVERPDGSNFTLKIRSTKLEDSAMYFCASGLAGPWEETQYFGPGTRLLVL.

The CDR3 sequence is CASSPRPGQANSGNTIYF. The CDR3 nucleotides read TGTGCCAGCTCACCACGTCCGGGACAGGCGAACTCTGGAAACACCATATATTTT. This chain links TRBV18 with TRBJ1-3; 8 bases fit TRBD1. Germline V CDR1 and CDR2: KGHSH, LQKENI. The CDR3 covers 18 residues. V was clipped by 1 base and J by 0 bases; unmatched bases: 8.

V and J are TRBV5-5 and TRBJ2-2; D remains unclear. The V end lost 0 bases, the J end lost 6 bases, and 6 bases lay between the germline ends. The CDR3 has 13 residues. CDR1 and CDR2 (germline): SGHKS, YYEKEE (reference sequence). The CDR3 region is CASSLDRSGELFF. CDR3 sequence (DNA): TGTGCCAGCAGCTTGGATCGTTCCGGGGAGCTGTTTTTT.

This chain joins TRBV5-1 and TRBJ1-1, with no clear D. In germline, CDR1 is SGHRS, CDR2 YFSETQ. The CDR3 covers 14 residues. Trimming stripped 3 bases from V and 4 bases from J, with 13 bases between. The DNA for the CDR3 is TGCGCCAGCAGCTCCTCGGGGAGTGGCACTGAAGCTTTCTTT. Protein sequence: CASSSSGSGTEAFF.

This rearrangement joins TRBV5-4 to TRBJ2-7; 13 bases agree with TRBD2. Looked up from germline, CDR1 is SGHNT and CDR2 is YYREEE (reference sequence). The CDR3 runs to 15 residues. J gave up 3 bases and V 3 bases, and 3 bases lay outside the gene matches. The CDR3 region is CASSSGTSGNYEQYF. In nucleotides, the CDR3 is TGTGCCAGCAGCTCCGGGACTAGCGGGAACTACGAGCAGTACTTC.

The chain uses TRBV9 and TRBJ1-6; D possibly corresponds to TRBD1 (5 bases). V dropped 0 bases and J dropped 7 bases, with 11 bases sitting between them. The V gene's germline CDR1 is SGDLS and CDR2 YYNGEE. CDR3 length: 15 residues. Here the CDR3 reads CASSVEGHPNSPLHF. CDR3 DNA: TGTGCCAGCAGCGTAGAGGGGCATCCGAATTCACCCCTCCACTTT.

The chain carries TRBV25-1 and TRBJ1-3; a possible D gene is TRBD1 (5 bases). The V gene lost 1 base and the J gene lost 0 bases, with 7 bases spanning the gap. CDR1 and CDR2 from the germline V gene are MGHDK and SYGVNS. There are 15 residues in the CDR3. DNA of the CDR3: TGTGCCAGCAGTGAATCGACAGCCTCTGGAAACACCATATATTTT. Translated: CASSESTASGNTIYF.

This clone has only one observation. The gene calls are TRBV4-1 and TRBJ2-2; 8 nucleotides line up with TRBD1. Germline V lookup: CDR1 MGHRA, CDR2 YSYEKL. CDR3 length: 16 amino acids. Losses at the gene ends were 4 bases for V and 7 bases for J; bases not matched to a gene: 11. The CDR3 DNA reads as TGCGCCAGCAGCCGTCGAGCGGACAGGGACGGCGGGGAGCTGTTTTTT. It codes for CASSRRADRDGGELFF.

V usage is TRBV5-4 and J usage is TRBJ2-1; 11 bases fit TRBD2. CDR3 length: 16 amino acids. Trimming removed 6 bases from V and 0 bases from J; junction bases left unmatched: 5. Looked up from germline, CDR1 is SGHNT and CDR2 is YYREEE (reference sequence). CDR3 protein: CASKTSGESSYNEQFF. Here the CDR3 DNA reads TGTGCCAGCAAGACTAGCGGGGAAAGCTCCTACAATGAGCAGTTCTTC. Filled out from reference TRBV5-4 and TRBJ2-1, the complete variable domain reads ETGVTQSPTHLIKTRGQQVTLRCSSQSGHNTVSWYQQALGQGPQFIFQYYREEENGRGNFPPRFSGLQFPNYSSELNVNALELDDSALYLCASKTSGESSYNEQFFGPGTRLTVL.

The chain carries TRBV11-2 and TRBJ1-6; possibly TRBD1 for D (6 bases). This CDR3 is built from 14 residues. Trimming stripped 3 bases from V and 10 bases from J, with 13 bases between. CDR1 is SGHAT and CDR2 is FQNNGV in the germline V gene. DNA for the CDR3: TGTGCCAGCAGCTTCTCAGGGGTTCGATCACCCCTCCACTTT. Its translation is CASSFSGVRSPLHF.

The V call is TRBV7-2, the J call TRBJ2-2; D is unresolved. The CDR3 is 15 amino acids. V was shortened by 2 bases and J by 1 base, with 8 bases between the two germline ends. Per germline, CDR1 SGHTA and CDR2 FQGNSA. CDR3 nucleotide sequence: TGTGCCAGCAGCTTAATACCAGGGAACACCGGGGAGCTGTTTTTT. This sequence encodes CASSLIPGNTGELFF.

The V and J genes are TRBV29-1 and TRBJ2-7; D might be TRBD2 (7 bases). The length of the CDR3 is 14 residues. In germline, CDR1 is SQVTM, CDR2 ANQGSEA. The V end lost 2 bases, the J end lost 0 bases, and 11 bases lay between the germline ends. CDR3 in amino acids: CSVELADSSYEQYF. CDR3 sequence (DNA): TGCAGCGTTGAACTAGCGGACAGCTCCTACGAGCAGTACTTC.

The rearrangement uses TRBV11-2 and TRBJ2-4; TRBD2 might be the D (5 bases). Germline CDR1 reads SGHAT; CDR2 reads FQNNGV. CDR3 length: 14 amino acids. V lost 5 bases, J lost 7 bases, and 15 bases lay in between. CDR3 protein: CASSRREALNIQYF. CDR3 coding DNA: TGTGCCAGCAGCCGCCGGGAAGCGCTCAACATTCAGTACTTC.

This rearrangement joins TRBV27 to TRBJ2-7, with 8 bases lining up with TRBD2. This CDR3 region has 16 residues. Unmatched junction bases numbered 9, after V lost 0 bases and J lost 5 bases. Germline CDR1 MNHEY, CDR2 SMNVEV (reference sequence). The CDR3 protein is CASSLSAGVSLHEQYF. The CDR3 coding sequence is TGTGCCAGCAGTTTATCAGCGGGGGTGAGTCTCCACGAGCAGTACTTC.

This clone has only a few counts. The genes are TRBV6-6 and TRBJ1-2; 9 nucleotides agree with TRBD1. Germline V lookup: CDR1 MNHNY, CDR2 SVGAGI (reference sequence). The CDR3 runs to 15 residues. Trimming took 7 bases from V and 7 from J; bases not matched to a gene: 13. Here the CDR3 DNA reads TGTGCCAGCACCCATTACCGGGACAGGGCGGGTGGCTACACCTTC. Amino acids: CASTHYRDRAGGYTF.

This rearrangement joins TRBV7-9 to TRBJ2-1; TRBD1 agrees at 9 bases. The CDR3 loop spans 14 amino acids. Germline V gives CDR1 SEHNR, CDR2 FQNEAQ (reference sequence). The trim removed 7 bases at V and 2 bases at J, leaving 3 bases unmatched. The CDR3 DNA is TGTGCCAGCATCAACAGGGGGCCCTACAATGAGCAGTTCTTC. Translation: CASINRGPYNEQFF.

The J gene is TRBJ1-4, the V gene TRBV9; unclear D gene. Trimming left V 0 bases short and J 8 bases short, with 14 bases between. Germline CDR1 is SGDLS and CDR2 is YYNGEE. The CDR3 is 15 residues long. The CDR3 bases are TGTGCCAGCAGCGTAGGTGCGGCGACGCGGGAAAAACTGTTTTTT. Translation: CASSVGAATREKLFF.

V is TRBV5-1 and J is TRBJ2-1; D is possibly TRBD2 (5 bases). The germline CDR1 and CDR2 sequences are SGHRS and YFSETQ. The V gene lost 0 bases and the J gene lost 1 base, with 17 bases spanning the gap. This CDR3 comprises 18 residues. Here the CDR3 reads CASSLVGGRLLSYNEQFF. Written as DNA, the CDR3 is TGCGCCAGCAGCTTGGTGGGCGGGCGGCTCTTATCCTACAATGAGCAGTTCTTC.

The V gene is TRBV7-9, the J gene TRBJ1-2; possibly TRBD1 for D (6 bases). Germline V gene lookup returns CDR1 SEHNR and CDR2 FQNEAQ (reference sequence). Deletions cut 5 bases from V and 4 bases from J, with 11 bases between. The CDR3 totals 13 residues. Written as DNA, the CDR3 is TGTGCCAGCAGCCCACAGGGTTCCTATGGCTACACCTTC. Its translation is CASSPQGSYGYTF.

The chain carries TRBV5-6 and TRBJ2-5; tentative D call: TRBD1 (6 bases). The germline V gene has CDR1 SGHDT and CDR2 YYEEEE. There are 11 residues in the CDR3. V was clipped by 5 bases and J by 8 bases, with 10 bases between them. This CDR3 reads CASSVQGTQYF. The DNA of the CDR3 is TGTGCCAGCAGTGTACAGGGCACCCAGTACTTC.

The rearrangement joins TRBV5-1 to TRBJ2-7; a possible D gene is TRBD2 (6 bases). The CDR3 has 16 residues. Germline values: CDR1 SGHRS, CDR2 YFSETQ. V was pared by 4 bases and J by 4 bases, with 21 bases between. The DNA of the CDR3 is TGCGCCAGCAGCCCAACTACGACAGCCCGGGGGTACGAGCAGTACTTC. It translates to CASSPTTTARGYEQYF.

The CDR3, as DNA: TGTGCCTGGAGTGTATTGGACAGGGGGCCCCCTAACTATGGCTACACCTTC. This sequence encodes CAWSVLDRGPPNYGYTF. The chain employs TRBV30 and TRBJ1-2, with TRBD1 matching over 11 bases. Germline V CDR1 and CDR2: GTSNPN, SVGIG (reference sequence). After removal of 0 bases from V and 0 bases from J, the junction contained 6 bases not matched to a gene. CDR3 length: 17 amino acids.

A note on this clone: Mismatch with germline at one junction end may stem from a read error. The chain employs TRBV19 and TRBJ2-2, with 9 bases lining up with TRBD1. The CDR3 extends over 16 amino acids. Per the germline V gene, CDR1 is LNHDA and CDR2 is SQIVND (reference sequence). The CDR3 protein is CASRQGVVPNIGELFF. The CDR3 DNA sequence: TGTGCCAGCCGACAGGGGGTCGTTCCGAACATCGGGGAGCTGTTTTTT.

V gene TRBV2 combines with J gene TRBJ1-1; D is perhaps TRBD1 (5 bases). CDR3 size: 15 residues. The germline gives CDR1 SNHLY, CDR2 FYNNEI. With 6 bases removed from V and 6 bases from J, the gap between germline ends came to 20 bases. The CDR3 bases are TGTGCCAGCAGCGGGGGAGGGAGAGGGACGGCTGAAGCTTTCTTT. Translated: CASSGGGRGTAEAFF.